The 5 T cell receptor beta chains below all came from one sample that was sequenced in a study of spatial heterogeneity in lung cancer. Stated time point: blood at routine non-recurrence follow-up after resection. Whole RNA, which was extracted from tumor, nontumor lung tissue or frozen PBMC, was sequenced without any cell sorting. TCRdb reprocessed the 5' RACE reads via MiXCR and lists one record per CDR3 protein. The table records about 120,000 distinct CDR3 sequences, 12% of them present only once. The sequences come from PBMCs, collected at follow-up. The receptors originated from a male donor with early-stage non-small cell lung cancer.

This clonotype was detected ten times or more. The rearrangement joins TRBV29-1 to TRBJ2-3, with a weak D call TRBD2 (7 bases). The CDR3 spans 15 residues. Trimming removed 0 bases from V and 7 bases from J, with 17 bases in between. The germline gives CDR1 SQVTM, CDR2 ANQGSEA. CDR3 coding DNA: TGCAGCGTTGAAGAACGGCAGGGAGGGGGAAATACGCAGTATTTT. As protein: CSVEERQGGGNTQYF.

This clonotype turned up a few times. The chain is built from TRBV27 and TRBJ2-7; no definite D call. CDR1 is MNHEY, CDR2 SMNVEV, per germline (reference sequence). V gave up 3 bases and J gave up 3 bases, with 9 bases separating them. The length of the CDR3 is 13 residues. The CDR3 DNA sequence: TGTGCCAGCAGTTTGTATGAAGACTACGAGCAGTACTTC. Its protein is CASSLYEDYEQYF.

This clonotype was observed at least ten times. This chain joins TRBV4-1 and TRBJ2-7; no firm D call. Trimming removed 1 base at V and 2 bases at J, with 12 bases between. CDR3 length: 15 residues. The germline gives CDR1 MGHRA, CDR2 YSYEKL. The CDR3 protein is CASSQATNLPYEQYF. DNA of the CDR3: TGCGCCAGCAGCCAAGCCACGAACTTACCCTACGAGCAGTACTTC.

The J gene is TRBJ1-1, the V gene TRBV7-9; no definite D call. The V and J ends lost 2 bases and 1 base respectively, with 8 bases between them. Germline V gene data show CDR1 as SEHNR and CDR2 as FQNEAQ (reference sequence). The CDR3 loop spans 14 amino acids. The CDR3 bases are TGTGCCAGCAGCTTAAACAGAAAGAACACTGAAGCTTTCTTT. It encodes CASSLNRKNTEAFF.

The V and J genes are TRBV6-1 and TRBJ1-2; D not resolved. Germline loops: CDR1 MNHNS, CDR2 SASEGT. This CDR3 comprises 13 residues. V lost 1 base and J 8 bases, leaving 11 bases between the germline ends. The CDR3 loop is CASSEVNVAGYTF. CDR3 bases: TGTGCCAGCAGTGAAGTGAATGTAGCCGGCTACACCTTC.